The 28 T cell receptor beta chains given below trace back to one sample, sequenced in a study of blood T cell repertoires in COVID-19. Assay used: immunoSEQ multiplex PCR; TCRdb lists only in-frame clones, some missing. This table holds approximately 500,000 clones, 70% to 90% found once. Sequencing used peripheral blood. The receptors here all came from a woman aged 50 to 60 with COVID-19, enrolled during active disease.

The CDR3 region is CASSRGQGEGYTF. CDR3 bases: TGTGCCAGCTCACGTGGCCAGGGCGAAGGCTACACCTTC. The genes are TRBV18 and TRBJ1-2; maybe TRBD1 (5 bases). This CDR3 comprises 13 residues. Germline CDR1 KGHSH, CDR2 LQKENI. The V end lost 4 bases, the J end lost 8 bases, and 14 bases lay between the germline ends.

This sequence joins TRBV7-7 and TRBJ2-2; TRBD1 matches 8 bases. The CDR3 length is 15 residues. The J segment lost 4 bases and the V segment lost 5 bases, leaving 6 bases of the junction unmatched. Germline CDR1 SSHAT, CDR2 FNYEAQ (reference sequence). The CDR3 protein is CASSPWTGSTGELFF. The CDR3 DNA is TGTGCCAGCAGCCCATGGACAGGGAGCACCGGGGAGCTGTTTTTT. The whole variable domain, remainder taken from reference TRBV7-7 and TRBJ2-2, is GAGVSQSPRYKVTKRGQDVTLRCDPISSHATLYWYQQALGQGPEFLTYFNYEAQPDKSGLPSDRFSAERPEGSISTLTIQRTEQRDSAMYRCASSPWTGSTGELFFGEGSRLTVL.

The chain recombines TRBV19 with TRBJ1-5, with D hard to call. This CDR3 contains 13 residues. The germline V gene has CDR1 LNHDA and CDR2 SQIVND (reference sequence). Trimming shortened V by 2 bases and J by 7 bases, and 9 bases separated the two germline ends. CDR3 sequence (DNA): TGTGCCAGTAGTATAAGGCGGGGACAGCCCCAGCATTTT. As protein: CASSIRRGQPQHF.

V usage is TRBV2 and J usage is TRBJ1-1, with D possibly TRBD1 on 5 matching bases. This CDR3 has 14 residues. CDR1 is SNHLY and CDR2 is FYNNEI in the germline V gene. V was clipped by 5 bases and J by 0 bases, with 10 bases between them. As DNA, the CDR3 is TGTGCCAGCAGTTTTGACAGCATGAACACTGAAGCTTTCTTT. This translates into CASSFDSMNTEAFF.

The V and J genes are TRBV28 and TRBJ1-2; D is possibly TRBD1 (5 bases). V shed 4 bases and J shed 8 bases, with 11 bases lying between them. Germline V gene lookup returns CDR1 MDHEN and CDR2 SYDVKM. The CDR3 extends over 12 amino acids. The DNA for the CDR3 is TGTGCCAGCAGTTCGGCCAGGGCGGGCTACACCTTC. As protein: CASSSARAGYTF.

The V call is TRBV3-1 (or the pseudogene TRBV3-2), the J call TRBJ2-3; D possibly corresponds to TRBD2 (6 bases). Trimming stripped 4 bases from V and 4 bases from J, with 9 bases between. Germline loops: CDR1 LGHDT, CDR2 YNNKEL (reference sequence). The CDR3 is made up of 13 amino acids. In DNA form, the CDR3 reads TGTGCCAGCAGCCGCGGCGGGGCAGATACGCAGTATTTT. Its translation is CASSRGGADTQYF.

This chain joins TRBV5-6 and TRBJ2-7; 8 bases are a match to TRBD1. The CDR3 is 14 residues long. CDR1 is SGHDT and CDR2 is YYEEEE in the germline V gene. The V and J ends lost 4 bases and 5 bases, in that order; junction bases with no gene match: 8. The CDR3, as DNA: TGTGCCAGCAGCGTATTTGACAGGGGTAACGAGCAGTACTTC. Its protein is CASSVFDRGNEQYF.

This clone was recorded once. This sequence joins TRBV18 and TRBJ1-1; D remains unclear. V was pared by 8 bases and J by 3 bases, with 13 bases between. The CDR3 is 13 amino acids. Germline lookup yields CDR1 KGHSH and CDR2 LQKENI. CDR3 protein: CASAYSTDTEAFF. The CDR3 DNA sequence: TGTGCCAGCGCGTACTCAACGGACACTGAAGCTTTCTTT.

The chain uses TRBV9 and TRBJ1-2; unclear D gene. The CDR3 has 11 residues. The ends were cut back, 3 bases at V and 8 bases at J, with 8 bases in the middle. Germline V lookup: CDR1 SGDLS, CDR2 YYNGEE. The CDR3 reads CASSGHLGYTF. The CDR3 bases are TGTGCCAGCAGCGGACATTTGGGCTACACCTTC.

The J gene is TRBJ2-1, the V gene TRBV5-4, with D possibly being TRBD1 (6 bases). CDR1 and CDR2 from the germline V gene are SGHNT and YYREEE (reference sequence). The V end lost 2 bases, the J end lost 4 bases, and 16 bases lay between the germline ends. The CDR3 sequence is 16 residues long. CDR3 region: CASSLRRDTAYNEQFF. The CDR3 DNA follows: TGTGCCAGCAGCTTACGCCGGGACACCGCGTACAATGAGCAGTTCTTC.

V is TRBV5-4 and J is TRBJ1-6; 7 bases agree with TRBD1. Germline V CDR1 and CDR2: SGHNT, YYREEE (reference sequence). This CDR3 has 15 amino acids. J was trimmed by 4 bases and V by 4 bases; bases with no gene match: 5. CDR3 region: CASSPDRAYNSPLHF. For the CDR3, the DNA is TGTGCCAGCAGCCCCGACAGGGCTTATAATTCACCCCTCCACTTT.

In its sample, this clone was seen once. The chain joins TRBV3-1 (or the pseudogene TRBV3-2) to TRBJ1-3, with D possibly matching TRBD1 (5 bases). Trimming stripped 7 bases from V and 9 bases from J, with 10 bases between. Germline V gives CDR1 LGHDT, CDR2 YNNKEL (reference sequence). The CDR3 loop spans 11 amino acids. The CDR3 DNA is TGTGCCAGCACCGTAGGGGCCACCATATATTTT. Its protein is CASTVGATIYF.

The chain employs TRBV30 and TRBJ1-2; 7 bases are shared with TRBD1. V gave up 2 bases and J gave up 2 bases; unmatched junction bases: 5. In germline, CDR1 is GTSNPN, CDR2 SVGIG (reference sequence). CDR3 length: 14 amino acids. Here the CDR3 reads CAWSSDRSNYGYTF. The CDR3 nucleotides are TGTGCCTGGAGTTCGGACAGGAGCAACTATGGCTACACCTTC. The full variable domain, in which reference TRBV30 and TRBJ1-2 provide the parts outside the CDR3, is SQTIHQWPATLVQPVGSPLSLECTVEGTSNPNLYWYRQAAGRGLQLLFYSVGIGQISSEVPQNLSASRPQDRQFILSSKKLLLSDSGFYLCAWSSDRSNYGYTFGSGTRLTVV.

The V and J genes are TRBV11-2 and TRBJ2-7, with 8 bases lining up with TRBD1. V was clipped by 7 bases and J by 5 bases; unmatched bases: 10. Germline CDR1 reads SGHAT; CDR2 reads FQNNGV. The CDR3 loop spans 14 amino acids. The CDR3 loop reads CASIERGTGDEQYF. The CDR3 coding sequence is TGTGCCAGCATCGAGAGGGGGACAGGTGACGAGCAGTACTTC.

CDR3 residues: CASSLSGPDRGSGYTF. DNA for the CDR3: TGTGCCAGCTCTCTTTCCGGCCCGGACAGGGGATCTGGCTACACCTTC. This chain links TRBV18 with TRBJ1-2; TRBD1 matches 9 bases. The CDR3 runs 16 residues. J lost 7 bases, V lost 6 bases, and 15 bases had no gene match. Looked up from germline, CDR1 is KGHSH and CDR2 is LQKENI.

The J gene is TRBJ1-3, the V gene TRBV18; D gene uncertain. Germline V gene data show CDR1 as KGHSH and CDR2 as LQKENI. Trimming took off 6 bases at V and 4 bases at J, with 19 bases between the two ends. The CDR3 extends over 16 amino acids. Here the CDR3 DNA reads TGTGCCAGCTCCCTCCCGTCGTTAGCGCAAGGAAACACCATATATTTT. Its protein is CASSLPSLAQGNTIYF.

This chain connects TRBV30 to TRBJ2-1; 11 nucleotides match TRBD2. The germline CDR1 and CDR2 sequences are GTSNPN and SVGIG (reference sequence). The J segment lost 9 bases and the V segment lost 2 bases, leaving 6 bases of the junction unmatched. This CDR3 has 14 amino acids. In DNA form, the CDR3 reads TGTGCCTGGAGTCTGCTTAGCGGGGGGGGTGAGCAGTTCTTC. Translated: CAWSLLSGGGEQFF.

This sequence joins TRBV4-1 and TRBJ2-3; a possible D gene is TRBD1 (5 bases). The CDR3 totals 15 residues. CDR1 and CDR2 (germline): MGHRA, YSYEKL. V lost 0 bases and J lost 10, with 17 bases in between. This chain's CDR3 is CASSQETALVLAQYF. In DNA form, the CDR3 reads TGCGCCAGCAGCCAAGAGACAGCCTTAGTCCTGGCGCAGTATTTT.

This chain links TRBV27 with TRBJ2-1, with TRBD1 as a possible D gene (7 bases). The V end was cut by 10 bases, the J end by 7 bases, with 17 bases between. The CDR3 sequence is 13 residues long. Germline values: CDR1 MNHEY, CDR2 SMNVEV (reference sequence). Here the CDR3 DNA reads TGTGCCACCAGACCAGGGGGGCGTAATGAGCAGTTCTTC. Translating gives CATRPGGRNEQFF.

The genes are TRBV2 and TRBJ1-3; 7 bases line up with TRBD1. V was clipped by 2 bases and J by 4 bases; unmatched bases: 8. This CDR3 is 16 amino acids long. Germline CDR1 SNHLY, CDR2 FYNNEI. The DNA of the CDR3 is TGTGCCAGCAGTGAACAGGACAGGTTGACGGGAAACACCATATATTTT. Encoded protein: CASSEQDRLTGNTIYF.

This clone was observed a single time. The chain joins TRBV15 to TRBJ2-1, with TRBD2 matching over 9 bases. The CDR3 consists of 16 residues. V dropped 0 bases and J dropped 8; count of bases not matched to a gene: 8. CDR1 is LNHNV and CDR2 is YYDKDF in the germline V gene (reference sequence). The CDR3 reads CATSRDAGGPNDEQFF. CDR3 DNA sequence: TGTGCCACCAGCAGAGACGCGGGGGGGCCGAACGATGAGCAGTTCTTC.

V and J are TRBV9 and TRBJ1-6; the D gene is possibly TRBD1 (5 bases). The CDR3 sequence is 17 residues long. V lost 4 bases and J lost 10, with 24 bases in between. Per the germline V gene, CDR1 is SGDLS and CDR2 is YYNGEE. CDR3 sequence (DNA): TGTGCCAGCAGCACCGGACACCTACTTGGGCTAGGATCACCCCTCCACTTT. Translated, it gives CASSTGHLLGLGSPLHF.

The CDR3 protein is CASSESALGEQFF. As DNA, the CDR3 is TGCGCCAGCAGTGAGTCCGCCCTAGGTGAGCAGTTCTTC. J is TRBJ2-1 and V is TRBV10-1; D not resolved. The CDR3 runs to 13 residues. Germline-derived CDR1 and CDR2 are WNHNN and SYGVQD (reference sequence). The V end lost 0 bases, the J end lost 9 bases, and 9 bases lay between the germline ends.

This clone was picked up a small number of times. This sequence joins TRBV5-4 and TRBJ2-7; TRBD1 matches at 8 bases. CDR1 is SGHNT, CDR2 YYREEE, per germline (reference sequence). The CDR3 consists of 14 residues. The junction had 10 bases not matched to a gene; V was cut back by 6 bases and J by 5 bases. CDR3 protein: CASTRQGAGNEQYF. CDR3 DNA: TGTGCCAGCACCCGGCAGGGGGCTGGGAACGAGCAGTACTTC.

The CDR3 here is CASRAGAGRNEQFF. The DNA of the CDR3 is TGTGCCAGCAGGGCGGGGGCCGGACGAAATGAGCAGTTCTTC. This chain connects TRBV2 to TRBJ2-1, with a weak D call TRBD2 (7 bases). There are 14 residues in the CDR3. The germline V gene encodes CDR1 SNHLY and CDR2 FYNNEI. The germline V and J ends were trimmed by 6 bases and 7 bases, with 16 bases remaining between them.

The rearrangement uses TRBV5-1 and TRBJ2-2; 8 bases align to TRBD1. Germline V CDR1 and CDR2: SGHRS, YFSETQ. The V segment lost 5 bases and the J segment 4 bases; nucleotides outside the gene matches: 16. CDR3 size: 18 residues. The CDR3 reads CASSSQLGQGRGTGELFF. Written as DNA, the CDR3 is TGCGCCAGCAGTTCCCAACTCGGACAGGGTCGGGGCACCGGGGAGCTGTTTTTT.

The chain combines TRBV9 with TRBJ2-3, with TRBD2 identical over 10 bases. The CDR3 runs to 17 residues. Germline loops: CDR1 SGDLS, CDR2 YYNGEE. The trim removed 3 bases at V and 6 bases at J, leaving 13 bases unmatched. Here the CDR3 reads CASSGGPGLASRDTQYF. CDR3 nucleotide sequence: TGTGCCAGCAGCGGAGGACCGGGACTAGCGAGCAGGGATACGCAGTATTTT.

This chain uses TRBV28 with TRBJ2-7; D remains unclear. The CDR3 is 13 residues long. Trimming took off 5 bases at V and 0 bases at J, with 8 bases between the two ends. The germline V gene encodes CDR1 MDHEN and CDR2 SYDVKM. The CDR3 DNA follows: TGTGCCAGCAGTAAACAGAGCTCCTACGAGCAGTACTTC. Translated, it gives CASSKQSSYEQYF.